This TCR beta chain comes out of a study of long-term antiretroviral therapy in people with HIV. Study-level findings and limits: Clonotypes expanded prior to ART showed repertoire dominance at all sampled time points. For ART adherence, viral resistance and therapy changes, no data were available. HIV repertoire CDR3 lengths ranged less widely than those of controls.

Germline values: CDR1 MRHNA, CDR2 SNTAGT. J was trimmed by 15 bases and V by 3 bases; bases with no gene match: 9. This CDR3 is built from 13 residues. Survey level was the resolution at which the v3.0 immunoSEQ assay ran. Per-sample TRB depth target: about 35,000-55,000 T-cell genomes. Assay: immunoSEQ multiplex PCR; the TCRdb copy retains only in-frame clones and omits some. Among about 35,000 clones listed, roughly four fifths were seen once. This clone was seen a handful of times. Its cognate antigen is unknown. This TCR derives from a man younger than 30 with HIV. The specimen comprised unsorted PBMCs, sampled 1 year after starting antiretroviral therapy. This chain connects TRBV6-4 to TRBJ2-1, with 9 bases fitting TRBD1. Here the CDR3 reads CASSESGTGRPFF. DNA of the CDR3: TGTGCCAGCAGTGAGTCCGGGACAGGGAGGCCGTTCTTC.